This entry lists 12 T cell receptor beta chains sequenced from one sample in a study of cytomegalovirus exposure and HLA in healthy donors. Libraries were prepared by immunoSEQ multiplex PCR; TCRdb keeps only in-frame clonotypes and omits some of them. In the table there are more than 100,000 clones, over 75% of which are singletons. The sequenced sample consisted of PBMCs. The receptors shown here come from a young woman in good health and CMV-seropositive.

The V gene is TRBV7-2, the J gene TRBJ2-1; no firm D call. The CDR3 totals 11 residues. V was trimmed by 3 bases and J by 7 bases, leaving 4 bases between them. Germline values: CDR1 SGHTA, CDR2 FQGNSA. The CDR3 DNA is TGTGCCAGCAGCTTTCTTAATGAGCAGTTCTTC. It specifies CASSFLNEQFF.

The chain uses TRBV7-9 and TRBJ1-4, with 7 bases aligning to TRBD1. The CDR3 runs 14 residues. Germline V CDR1 and CDR2: SEHNR, FQNEAQ (reference sequence). V dropped 3 bases and J dropped 8; count of bases not matched to a gene: 6. This chain's CDR3 is CASSLTGTQEKLFF. In nucleotides, the CDR3 is TGTGCCAGCAGCTTGACAGGGACTCAAGAAAAACTGTTTTTT. Full variable domain (rest looked up from reference TRBV7-9 and TRBJ1-4): DTGVSQNPRHKITKRGQNVTFRCDPISEHNRLYWYRQTLGQGPEFLTYFQNEAQLEKSRLLSDRFSAERPKGSFSTLEIQRTEQGDSAMYLCASSLTGTQEKLFFGSGTQLSVL.

J is TRBJ1-5 and V is TRBV5-3; TRBD1 is a possible D gene (5 bases). TRBV5-3 is an open reading frame, and its role is uncertain. V lost 9 bases and J lost 8, with 21 bases in between. CDR3 length: 14 residues. The CDR3 region has the DNA TGTGCCACCGAAGGGGATTCCCTCGAAAAGCCCCAGCATTTT. Its protein product is CATEGDSLEKPQHF.

This chain uses TRBV6-5 with TRBJ2-2; perhaps TRBD1 as D (6 bases). Germline V lookup: CDR1 MNHEY, CDR2 SVGAGI. V dropped 6 bases and J dropped 7 bases, with 15 bases sitting between them. The CDR3 is 14 amino acids. The CDR3 nucleotides read TGTGCCAGCAGGGACAGTTTTTTTAACGGGGAGCTGTTTTTT. Encoded protein: CASRDSFFNGELFF.

Here the CDR3 reads CASSSPPSLAGARTEQFF. CDR3 sequence (DNA): TGTGCCAGCAGCAGCCCCCCGTCTTTAGCGGGAGCCCGAACTGAGCAGTTCTTC. This sequence joins TRBV13 and TRBJ2-1; TRBD2 matches 9 bases. Losses at the gene ends were 5 bases for V and 9 bases for J; bases not matched to a gene: 20. This CDR3 has 18 amino acids. Germline CDR1 and CDR2: PRHDT and FYEKMQ (reference sequence).

This clone was observed once. This chain joins TRBV5-4 and TRBJ2-2; D is undetermined. Trimming removed 5 bases at V and 6 bases at J, with 14 bases between. The CDR3 runs to 14 residues. CDR1 is SGHNT and CDR2 is YYREEE in the germline V gene (reference sequence). The CDR3 sequence: CASSDHDTAGELFF. DNA for the CDR3: TGTGCCAGCAGTGACCATGACACGGCCGGGGAGCTGTTTTTT. Looking up the rest from reference TRBV5-4 and TRBJ2-2 gives the full variable domain: ETGVTQSPTHLIKTRGQQVTLRCSSQSGHNTVSWYQQALGQGPQFIFQYYREEENGRGNFPPRFSGLQFPNYSSELNVNALELDDSALYLCASSDHDTAGELFFGEGSRLTVL.

The chain recombines TRBV7-9 with TRBJ1-1; 9 bases align to TRBD1. Germline trimming cut 5 bases from V and 5 bases from J; bases unmatched to any gene: 12. The germline V gene has CDR1 SEHNR and CDR2 FQNEAQ (reference sequence). The CDR3 consists of 16 residues. Here the CDR3 DNA reads TGTGCCAGCAGCGGAACAGGGGGCTCGGGTTGGACTGAAGCTTTCTTT. The encoded protein is CASSGTGGSGWTEAFF.

This clone was observed a handful of times. This chain links TRBV13 with TRBJ1-3; a weak D match, TRBD1 (5 bases). Trimming left V 6 bases short and J 4 bases short, with 13 bases between. The CDR3 loop spans 14 amino acids. Germline V gives CDR1 PRHDT, CDR2 FYEKMQ (reference sequence). For the CDR3, the DNA is TGTGCCAGCAGGGAGCAGGGATCGGGAAACACCATATATTTT. Its protein product is CASREQGSGNTIYF.

This sequence joins TRBV30 and TRBJ2-7; 8 bases agree with TRBD2. CDR1 is GTSNPN, CDR2 SVGIG, per germline (reference sequence). CDR3 length equals 14 residues. Unmatched junction bases numbered 7, after V lost 0 bases and J lost 6 bases. For the CDR3, the DNA is TGTGCCTGGAGTGTACAGGCGGGGGGTGGCGAGCAGTACTTC. It encodes CAWSVQAGGGEQYF.

The chain joins TRBV5-1 to TRBJ2-2, with D hard to call. The CDR3 spans 15 residues. The germline V gene encodes CDR1 SGHRS and CDR2 YFSETQ. V lost 6 bases and J lost 1, with 13 bases in between. CDR3 protein: CASTLRFLNTGELFF. CDR3 bases: TGCGCCAGCACTTTGCGGTTCTTGAACACCGGGGAGCTGTTTTTT.

This sequence joins TRBV6-5 and TRBJ1-1; 8 bases agree with TRBD1. In germline, CDR1 is MNHEY, CDR2 SVGAGI. Losses at the gene ends were 0 bases for V and 6 bases for J; bases not matched to a gene: 9. There are 16 residues in the CDR3. In DNA form, the CDR3 reads TGTGCCAGCAGTTACTCGACTCAGGGGGCCGGGCCTGAAGCTTTCTTT. It yields the protein CASSYSTQGAGPEAFF.

The rearrangement joins TRBV6-5 to TRBJ1-6; the D gene is possibly TRBD1 (5 bases). The length of the CDR3 is 14 residues. Trimming removed 8 bases from V and 7 bases from J, with 15 bases in between. Germline CDR1 and CDR2: MNHEY and SVGAGI. The CDR3 DNA follows: TGTGCCAGCTCCCTCCGGGAGGGGAATTCACCCCTCCACTTT. Amino acid sequence: CASSLREGNSPLHF.